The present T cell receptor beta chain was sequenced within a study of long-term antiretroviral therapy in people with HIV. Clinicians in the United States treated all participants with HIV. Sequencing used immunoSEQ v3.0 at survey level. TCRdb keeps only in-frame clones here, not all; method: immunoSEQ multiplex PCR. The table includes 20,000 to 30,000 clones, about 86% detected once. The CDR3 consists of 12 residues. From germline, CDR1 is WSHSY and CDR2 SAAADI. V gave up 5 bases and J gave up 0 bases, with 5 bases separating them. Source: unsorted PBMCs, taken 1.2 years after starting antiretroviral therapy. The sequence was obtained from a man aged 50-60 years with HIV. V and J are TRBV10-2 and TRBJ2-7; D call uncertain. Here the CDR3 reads CASSPSSYEQYF. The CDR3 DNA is TGCGCCAGCAGTCCGAGCTCCTACGAGCAGTACTTC.